This is a list of T cell receptor beta chains from one sample in a study of T cells in Graves' hyperthyroidism and ophthalmopathy. TCRdb analysed the multiplex PCR reads with MiXCR anew, one entry per CDR3 protein. The sample holds 300,000 or so distinct CDR3 sequences, about 18% seen once. The sequencing sample was made of blood. The receptors originated from a woman aged 45-60 years with Graves' hyperthyroidism. Each CDR3 is given with its conserved first and last residue. Each record gives: clone size, D gene, V gene, J gene, CDR3 DNA, CDR3 protein. A D gene is named only where the DNA matches it firmly. Size is stated for part of the rows, as once, few or many counts, or as a class when the clone is expanded.

-,TRBD2,TRBV29-1,TRBJ2-1,TGCAGCGTTGTGGGTGGAGCTAGCGGGATCGATGAGCAGTTCTTC,CSVVGGASGIDEQFF
-,TRBD1,TRBV10-3,TRBJ1-2,TGTGCCATCACCGGGACAGGGGCGGGGTATGGCTACACCTTC,CAITGTGAGYGYTF
many,TRBD2,TRBV12-3/TRBV12-4,TRBJ2-1,TGTGCCAGCAGTTTAGGGGCGGGGGTGGACAATGAGCAGTTCTTC,CASSLGAGVDNEQFF
few,-,TRBV20-1,TRBJ2-1,TGCAGTGCTAGAGTTCAAGGGAATAGACACAATGAGCAGTTCTTC,CSARVQGNRHNEQFF
-,TRBD1,TRBV7-9,TRBJ2-5,TGTGCCAGCAGCCCAAGGCCCGGGACAGCCCGAGAGACCCAGTACTTC,CASSPRPGTARETQYF
few,TRBD1,TRBV10-3,TRBJ1-4,TGTGCCATCAGTGATTCAGGGGGCGAACGTGAAAAACTGTTTTTT,CAISDSGGEREKLFF
-,-,TRBV2,TRBJ1-2,TGTGCCAGCGGACAACAGGGCTGGGGCTACACCTTC,CASGQQGWGYTF
-,-,TRBV5-6,TRBJ1-1,TGTGCCAGCAGCAAGCTGACAGCTATTATGAACACTGAAGCTTTCTTT,CASSKLTAIMNTEAFF
-,TRBD2,TRBV5-5,TRBJ2-2,TGTGCCAGCACCGTAGCGGGAGGGAACACCGGGGAGCTGTTTTTT,CASTVAGGNTGELFF
-,-,TRBV20-1,TRBJ2-3,TGCAGTGCCCGCCCCGCTAGCAGTGTTTTGGGTACGCAGTATTTT,CSARPASSVLGTQYF
many,TRBD1,TRBV2,TRBJ2-7,TGTGCCAGCAAGGGGACAGGGGACGCCGAGCAGTACTTC,CASKGTGDAEQYF